Reported below is one T cell receptor beta chain. Losses at the gene ends were 8 bases for V and 6 bases for J; bases not matched to a gene: 4. Germline V gene data show CDR1 as SGHVS and CDR2 as FQNEAQ. The CDR3 runs 13 residues. This sample was taken from a study of Ad26.COV2.S vaccination and SARS-CoV-2 variants. Treatment in this sample: 15 to 20 received Ad26.COV2.S at low or high dose, single or two shots; about 5 received placebo; per-sample allocation not given. Day 63 after the first vaccine or placebo injection was the time point for sampling. Repertoires were generated with immunoSEQ multiplex PCR, while TCRdb's copy carries only in-frame clones and drops some. The data contain about 430,000 clones, 90% of them singletons.

V and J are TRBV7-8 and TRBJ2-1; 10 bases fit TRBD2. The sample consisted of peripheral blood, taken in a trial of Ad26.COV2.S vaccine versus placebo. The source is a person aged 18-65 years who received the Ad26.COV2.S COVID-19 vaccine or a placebo. This chain's CDR3 is CASASGSSNEQFF. In nucleotides, the CDR3 is TGTGCCAGCGCTAGCGGGAGCTCCAATGAGCAGTTCTTC.